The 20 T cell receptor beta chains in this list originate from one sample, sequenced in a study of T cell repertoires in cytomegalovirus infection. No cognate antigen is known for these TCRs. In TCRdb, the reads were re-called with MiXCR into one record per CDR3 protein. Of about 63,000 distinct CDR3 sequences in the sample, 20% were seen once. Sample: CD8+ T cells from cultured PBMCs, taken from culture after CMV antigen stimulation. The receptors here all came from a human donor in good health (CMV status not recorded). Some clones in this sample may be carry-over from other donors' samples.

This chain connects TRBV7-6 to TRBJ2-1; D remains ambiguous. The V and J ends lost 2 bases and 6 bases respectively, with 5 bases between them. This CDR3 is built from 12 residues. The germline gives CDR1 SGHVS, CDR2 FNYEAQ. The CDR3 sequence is CASSLNVNEQFF. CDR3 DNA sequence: TGTGCCAGCAGCTTAAACGTCAATGAGCAGTTCTTC.

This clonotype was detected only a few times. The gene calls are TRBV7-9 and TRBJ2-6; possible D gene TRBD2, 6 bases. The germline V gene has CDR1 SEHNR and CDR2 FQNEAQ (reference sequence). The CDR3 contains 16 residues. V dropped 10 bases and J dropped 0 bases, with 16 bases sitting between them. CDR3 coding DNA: TGTGCCACCCGGGACTCTGTACGCTCTGGGGCCAACGTCCTGACTTTC. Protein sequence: CATRDSVRSGANVLTF.

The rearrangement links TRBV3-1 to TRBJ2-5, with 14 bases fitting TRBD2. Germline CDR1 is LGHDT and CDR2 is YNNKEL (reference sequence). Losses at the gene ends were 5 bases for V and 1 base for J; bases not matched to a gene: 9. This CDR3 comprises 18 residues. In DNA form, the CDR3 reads TGTGCCAGCAGCGGCCCGGGACTAGCGGGGGCCTTCCAAGAGACCCAGTACTTC. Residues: CASSGPGLAGAFQETQYF.

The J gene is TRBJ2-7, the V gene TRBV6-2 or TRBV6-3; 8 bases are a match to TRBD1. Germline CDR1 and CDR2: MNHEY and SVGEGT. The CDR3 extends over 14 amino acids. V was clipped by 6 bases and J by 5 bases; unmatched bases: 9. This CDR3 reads CASRSGQALDEQYF. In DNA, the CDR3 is TGTGCCAGCAGATCGGGACAGGCTTTAGACGAGCAGTACTTC.

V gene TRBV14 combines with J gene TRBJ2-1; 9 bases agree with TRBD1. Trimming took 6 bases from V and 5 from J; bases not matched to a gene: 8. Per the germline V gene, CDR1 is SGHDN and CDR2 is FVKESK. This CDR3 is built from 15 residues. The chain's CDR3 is CASSRDRALHNEQFF. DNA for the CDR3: TGTGCCAGCAGTCGGGACAGGGCTCTCCACAATGAGCAGTTCTTC.

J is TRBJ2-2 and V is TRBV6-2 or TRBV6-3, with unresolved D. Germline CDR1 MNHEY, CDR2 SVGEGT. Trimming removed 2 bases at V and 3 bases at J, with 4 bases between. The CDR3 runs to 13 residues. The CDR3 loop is CASSYRDTGELFF. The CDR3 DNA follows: TGTGCCAGCAGTTACAGGGACACCGGGGAGCTGTTTTTT.

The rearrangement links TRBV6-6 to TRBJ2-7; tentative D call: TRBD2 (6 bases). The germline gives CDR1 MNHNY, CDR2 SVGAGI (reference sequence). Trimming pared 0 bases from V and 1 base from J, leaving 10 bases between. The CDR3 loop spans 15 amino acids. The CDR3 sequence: CASSYSGTLSYEQYF. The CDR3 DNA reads TGTGCCAGCAGTTACTCCGGGACTCTATCCTACGAGCAGTACTTC.

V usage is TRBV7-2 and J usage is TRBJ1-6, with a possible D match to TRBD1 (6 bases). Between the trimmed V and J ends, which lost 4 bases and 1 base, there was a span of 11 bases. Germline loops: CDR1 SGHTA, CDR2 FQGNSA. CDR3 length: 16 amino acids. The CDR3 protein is CASSSRTASYNSPLHF. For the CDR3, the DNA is TGTGCCAGCAGCTCTCGGACAGCTTCCTATAATTCACCCCTCCACTTT.

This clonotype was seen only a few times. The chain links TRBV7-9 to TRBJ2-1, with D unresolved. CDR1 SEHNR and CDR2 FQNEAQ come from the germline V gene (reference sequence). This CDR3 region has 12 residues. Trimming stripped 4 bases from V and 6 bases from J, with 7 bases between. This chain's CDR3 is CASSSLSNEQFF. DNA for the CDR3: TGTGCCAGCAGCTCCCTTAGCAATGAGCAGTTCTTC.

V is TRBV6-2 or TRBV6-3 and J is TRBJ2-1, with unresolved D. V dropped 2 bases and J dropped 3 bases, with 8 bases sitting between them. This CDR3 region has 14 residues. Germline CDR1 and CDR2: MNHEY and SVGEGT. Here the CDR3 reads CASSYTRDYNEQFF. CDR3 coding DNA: TGTGCCAGCAGTTACACAAGAGACTACAATGAGCAGTTCTTC.

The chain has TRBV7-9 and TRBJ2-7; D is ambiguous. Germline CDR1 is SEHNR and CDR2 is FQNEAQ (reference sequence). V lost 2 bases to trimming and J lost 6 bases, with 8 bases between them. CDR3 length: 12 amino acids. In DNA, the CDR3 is TGTGCCAGCAGCTTAACGGTAGGCGAGCAGTACTTC. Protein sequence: CASSLTVGEQYF.

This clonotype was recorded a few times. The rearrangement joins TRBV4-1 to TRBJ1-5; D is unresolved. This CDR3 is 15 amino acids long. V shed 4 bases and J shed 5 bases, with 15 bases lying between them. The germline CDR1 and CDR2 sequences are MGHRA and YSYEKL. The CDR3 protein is CASSREGSPYQPQHF. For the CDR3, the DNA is TGCGCCAGCAGCCGAGAGGGATCCCCTTATCAGCCCCAGCATTTT.

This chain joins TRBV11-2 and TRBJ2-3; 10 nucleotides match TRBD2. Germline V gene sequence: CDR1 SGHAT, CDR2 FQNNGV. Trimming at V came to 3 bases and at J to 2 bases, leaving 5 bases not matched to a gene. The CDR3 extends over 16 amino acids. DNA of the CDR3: TGTGCCAGCAGCTTTAAGCGGGGGGGTTTCACAGATACGCAGTATTTT. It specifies CASSFKRGGFTDTQYF.

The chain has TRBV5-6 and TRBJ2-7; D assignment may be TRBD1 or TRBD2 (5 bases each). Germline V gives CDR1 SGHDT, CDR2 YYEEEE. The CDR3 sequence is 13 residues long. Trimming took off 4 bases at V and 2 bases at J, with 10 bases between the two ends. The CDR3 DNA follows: TGTGCCAGCAGCGACGGGACCGCCTACGAGCAGTACTTC. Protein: CASSDGTAYEQYF.

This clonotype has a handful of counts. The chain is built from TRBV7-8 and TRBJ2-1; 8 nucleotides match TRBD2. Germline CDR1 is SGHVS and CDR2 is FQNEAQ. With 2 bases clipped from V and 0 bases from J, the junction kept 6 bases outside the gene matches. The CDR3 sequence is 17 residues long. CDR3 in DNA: TGTGCCAGCAGCTTACGCGAGCGGGGGAACTCCTACAATGAGCAGTTCTTC. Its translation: CASSLRERGNSYNEQFF. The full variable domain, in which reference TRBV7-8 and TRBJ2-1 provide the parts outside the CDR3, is GAGVSQSPRYKVAKRGQDVALRCDPISGHVSLFWYQQALGQGPEFLTYFQNEAQLDKSGLPSDRFFAERPEGSVSTLKIQRTQQEDSAVYLCASSLRERGNSYNEQFFGPGTRLTVL.

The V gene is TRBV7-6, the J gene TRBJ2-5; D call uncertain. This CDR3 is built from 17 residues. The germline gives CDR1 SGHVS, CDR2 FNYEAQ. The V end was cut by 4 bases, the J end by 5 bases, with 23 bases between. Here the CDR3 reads CASSSLSGLRVFETQYF. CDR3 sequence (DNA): TGTGCCAGCAGCTCCTTGTCGGGTTTAAGGGTTTTTGAGACCCAGTACTTC.

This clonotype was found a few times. The CDR3 region has the DNA TGTGCCAGCAGCCAAGTTTCCAGGGGCTATAATTCACCCCTCCACTTT. Amino acids: CASSQVSRGYNSPLHF. The J gene is TRBJ1-6, the V gene TRBV14; D possibly corresponds to TRBD1 (6 bases). CDR1 SGHDN and CDR2 FVKESK come from the germline V gene. V was pared by 1 base and J by 3 bases, with 10 bases between. The CDR3 has 16 amino acids.

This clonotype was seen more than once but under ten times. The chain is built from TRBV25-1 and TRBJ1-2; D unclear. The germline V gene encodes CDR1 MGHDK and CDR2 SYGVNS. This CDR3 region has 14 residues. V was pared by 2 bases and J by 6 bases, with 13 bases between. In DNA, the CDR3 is TGTGCCAGCAGTGAAGGAGTATGGGGTCATGGCTACACCTTC. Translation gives CASSEGVWGHGYTF.

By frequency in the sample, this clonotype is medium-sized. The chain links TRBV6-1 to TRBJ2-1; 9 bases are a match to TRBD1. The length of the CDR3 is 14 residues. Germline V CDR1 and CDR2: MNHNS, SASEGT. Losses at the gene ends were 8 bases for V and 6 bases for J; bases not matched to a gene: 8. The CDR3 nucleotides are TGTGCCAGCGAAACCGGGACAGGGTCCAATGAGCAGTTCTTC. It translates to CASETGTGSNEQFF.

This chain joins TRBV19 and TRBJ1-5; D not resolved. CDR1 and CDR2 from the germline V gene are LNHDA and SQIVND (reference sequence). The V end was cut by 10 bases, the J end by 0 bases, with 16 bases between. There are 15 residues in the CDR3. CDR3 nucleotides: TGTGCCACCTCTCCCCTGGGCTTTAGCAATCAGCCCCAGCATTTT. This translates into CATSPLGFSNQPQHF. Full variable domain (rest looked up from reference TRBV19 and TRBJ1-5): DGGITQSPKYLFRKEGQNVTLSCEQNLNHDAMYWYRQDPGQGLRLIYYSQIVNDFQKGDIAEGYSVSREKKESFPLTVTSAQKNPTAFYLCATSPLGFSNQPQHFGDGTRLSIL.